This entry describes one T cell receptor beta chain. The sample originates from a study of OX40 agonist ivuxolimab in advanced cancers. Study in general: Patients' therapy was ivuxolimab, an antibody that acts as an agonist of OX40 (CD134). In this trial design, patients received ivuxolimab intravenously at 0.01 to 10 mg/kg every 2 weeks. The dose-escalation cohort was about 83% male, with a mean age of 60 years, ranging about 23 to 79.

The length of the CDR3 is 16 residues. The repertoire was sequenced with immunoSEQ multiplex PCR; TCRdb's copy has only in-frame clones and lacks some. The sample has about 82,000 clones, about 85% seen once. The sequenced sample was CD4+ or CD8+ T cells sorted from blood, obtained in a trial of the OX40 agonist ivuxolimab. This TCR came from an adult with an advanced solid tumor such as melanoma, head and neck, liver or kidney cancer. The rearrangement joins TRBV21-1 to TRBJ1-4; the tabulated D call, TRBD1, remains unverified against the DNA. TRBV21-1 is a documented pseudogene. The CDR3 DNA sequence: TGTGCCAGCAGCCCTCCTGGTTACAGGGGGCGTGAAAAACTGTTTTTT. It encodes CASSPPGYRGREKLFF.